Below, 26 T cell receptor beta chains from the same sample are listed, as sequenced in a study of blood T cell repertoires in COVID-19. Profiled with immunoSEQ multiplex PCR; TCRdb holds only in-frame clones, not every one. The table has roughly 65,000 clones, 75% to 90% seen once. The sequenced sample consisted of peripheral blood. The source is a woman aged 80 or over with active or convalescent COVID-19.

This clone was found once. The chain recombines TRBV6-5 with TRBJ2-7; tentative D call: TRBD1 (6 bases). CDR3 length: 14 residues. V was shortened by 0 bases and J by 3 bases, with 9 bases between the two germline ends. Germline V CDR1 and CDR2: MNHEY, SVGAGI. The CDR3 coding sequence is TGTGCCAGCAGTTACTCGGGCAGGGGCTACGAGCAGTACTTC. Its translation: CASSYSGRGYEQYF.

The chain recombines TRBV11-2 with TRBJ2-5; a possible D gene is TRBD2 (6 bases). CDR1 is SGHAT and CDR2 is FQNNGV in the germline V gene. The CDR3 consists of 12 residues. Between the trimmed V and J ends, which lost 5 bases and 7 bases, there was a span of 11 bases. The CDR3 loop reads CASSKDGGTQYF. The CDR3 nucleotides are TGTGCCAGCAGCAAGGACGGGGGGACCCAGTACTTC.

The rearrangement links TRBV9 to TRBJ1-2, with D perhaps TRBD1 (5 bases). Deletions cut 2 bases from V and 2 bases from J, with 13 bases between. Germline assignment: CDR1 SGDLS and CDR2 YYNGEE. The CDR3 length is 15 residues. CDR3 sequence reads: CASSVGAGENYGYTF. In nucleotides, the CDR3 is TGTGCCAGCAGCGTGGGTGCGGGGGAAAACTATGGCTACACCTTC.

This clone occurred a few times. V gene TRBV29-1 combines with J gene TRBJ1-2, with 8 bases that match TRBD1. After removal of 2 bases from V and 3 bases from J, the junction contained 17 bases not matched to a gene. Per the germline V gene, CDR1 is SQVTM and CDR2 is ANQGSEA. This CDR3 is built from 18 residues. The CDR3 reads CSVELVDRGRSTYYGYTF. CDR3 bases: TGCAGCGTTGAATTGGTCGACAGGGGTAGGAGCACCTACTATGGCTACACCTTC. Full variable domain (rest looked up from reference TRBV29-1 and TRBJ1-2): SAVISQKPSRDICQRGTSLTIQCQVDSQVTMMFWYRQQPGQSLTLIATANQGSEATYESGFVIDKFPISRPNLTFSTLTVSNMSPEDSSIYLCSVELVDRGRSTYYGYTFGSGTRLTVV.

There are a few counts of this clone. The V and J genes are TRBV6-5 and TRBJ2-3, with D possibly being TRBD1 (6 bases). In germline, CDR1 is MNHEY, CDR2 SVGAGI. Trimming took 7 bases from V and 2 from J, leaving 16 bases between them. The CDR3 sequence is 15 residues long. The CDR3 DNA reads as TGTGCCAGCACCCCCGTAGGGGGACACACAGATACGCAGTATTTT. It yields the protein CASTPVGGHTDTQYF.

V is TRBV11-2 and J is TRBJ2-5; 8 bases are shared with TRBD2. The CDR3 is made up of 15 amino acids. The germline CDR1 and CDR2 sequences are SGHAT and FQNNGV. Trimming cost V 5 bases and J 1 base; bases outside gene matches: 6. The CDR3 coding sequence is TGTGCCAGCAGCCTTCGCGGGGGGCCCCAAGAGACCCAGTACTTC. Its translation is CASSLRGGPQETQYF.

The chain is built from TRBV7-2 and TRBJ1-2, with D possibly being TRBD1 (5 bases). From germline, CDR1 is SGHTA and CDR2 FQGNSA. Trimming shortened V by 6 bases and J by 4 bases, and 21 bases separated the two germline ends. This CDR3 contains 16 residues. The CDR3 DNA follows: TGTGCCAGCAGTGCCAGGCTGGCAGGGTTACGCTATGGCTACACCTTC. Amino acid sequence: CASSARLAGLRYGYTF.

The J gene is TRBJ2-7, the V gene TRBV7-2; possibly TRBD1 for D (6 bases). V was shortened by 4 bases and J by 3 bases, with 13 bases between the two germline ends. This CDR3 is 14 amino acids long. Germline assignment: CDR1 SGHTA and CDR2 FQGNSA. The CDR3 DNA sequence: TGTGCCAGCAGCTATAGGGGGTTGCGCTACGAGCAGTACTTC. Translated, it gives CASSYRGLRYEQYF.

The chain uses TRBV2 and TRBJ1-5; D may be TRBD1 (5 bases). V was cut by 6 bases and J by 5 bases, with 11 bases left in between. Germline CDR1 SNHLY, CDR2 FYNNEI. The CDR3 spans 13 residues. In DNA, the CDR3 is TGTGCCAGCAGCGCACAGGAATATCAGCCCCAGCATTTT. Protein sequence: CASSAQEYQPQHF.

This rearrangement joins TRBV25-1 to TRBJ1-2; no reliable D call. CDR3 length: 15 residues. V shed 1 base and J shed 8 bases, with 17 bases lying between them. CDR1 is MGHDK and CDR2 is SYGVNS in the germline V gene. The CDR3 loop is CASSELRGGSSGYTF. CDR3 DNA: TGTGCCAGCAGTGAATTGCGGGGTGGTTCTTCCGGCTACACCTTC.

This clone was counted only a few times. V usage is TRBV19 and J usage is TRBJ1-3; 8 nucleotides align to TRBD1. This CDR3 has 17 amino acids. The germline gives CDR1 LNHDA, CDR2 SQIVND (reference sequence). Germline trimming cut 4 bases from V and 0 bases from J; bases unmatched to any gene: 8. This CDR3 is CASSRSGQVFSGNTIYF. The CDR3 nucleotides are TGTGCCAGTAGTAGATCGGGACAGGTATTCTCTGGAAACACCATATATTTT.

The V gene is TRBV6-5, the J gene TRBJ2-7, with 7 bases matching TRBD1. CDR1 and CDR2 (germline): MNHEY, SVGAGI. The V gene end was trimmed by 6 bases and the J gene end by 7 bases; junction bases not matched to a gene: 3. The CDR3 extends over 11 amino acids. Here the CDR3 reads CASRAGGEQYF. The DNA of the CDR3 is TGTGCCAGCAGAGCAGGGGGTGAGCAGTACTTC.

This chain joins TRBV6-5 and TRBJ2-2; 7 bases match TRBD1. Trimming at V came to 6 bases and at J to 8 bases, leaving 9 bases not matched to a gene. The CDR3 covers 14 residues. Germline loops: CDR1 MNHEY, CDR2 SVGAGI. CDR3 amino acids: CASRQGYNTGELFF. In nucleotides, the CDR3 is TGTGCCAGCAGACAGGGGTATAATACTGGGGAGCTGTTTTTT.

V usage is TRBV4-3 and J usage is TRBJ2-2; TRBD1 might be the D (5 bases). With 0 bases removed from V and 4 bases from J, the gap between germline ends came to 12 bases. Germline V gene sequence: CDR1 LGHNA, CDR2 YSLEER. This CDR3 has 16 residues. The CDR3 loop reads CASSQDLDRSTGELFF. CDR3 nucleotide sequence: TGCGCCAGCAGCCAAGATCTTGACAGAAGCACCGGGGAGCTGTTTTTT.

This clone showed up just a few times. V gene TRBV5-1 combines with J gene TRBJ1-2; D is possibly TRBD1 (6 bases). V was cut by 3 bases and J by 0 bases, with 12 bases left in between. Germline CDR1 and CDR2: SGHRS and YFSETQ. There are 15 residues in the CDR3. This chain's CDR3 is CASSSPDRSNYGYTF. The CDR3, as DNA: TGCGCCAGCAGCTCGCCGGACAGATCTAACTATGGCTACACCTTC.

This clone has only one observation. The chain uses TRBV9 and TRBJ2-4, with 12 bases matching TRBD2. Germline lookup yields CDR1 SGDLS and CDR2 YYNGEE. CDR3 size: 17 residues. Trimming removed 5 bases from V and 0 bases from J; junction bases left unmatched: 6. CDR3 residues: CASSDTSGGLAKNIQYF. For the CDR3, the DNA is TGTGCCAGCAGTGATACTAGCGGGGGGCTAGCCAAAAACATTCAGTACTTC.

The rearrangement joins TRBV21-1 to TRBJ1-4; the table names TRBD1, a call not compared with the DNA. TRBV21-1 is given as a pseudogene. The CDR3 spans 20 residues. The DNA for the CDR3 is TGTGCCAGCAGCATCCTACGCCATAGACAGGGGAAACAATGGAGTGAAAAACTGTTTTTT. Encoded protein: CASSILRHRQGKQWSEKLFF.

The V call is TRBV3-1 (or the pseudogene TRBV3-2), the J call TRBJ2-4; no reliable D call. The CDR3 spans 16 residues. Germline lookup yields CDR1 LGHDT and CDR2 YNNKEL (reference sequence). The germline V and J ends were trimmed by 0 bases and 0 bases, with 9 bases remaining between them. The CDR3 bases are TGTGCCAGCAGCCAAGAAACGCAGGTAGCCAAAAACATTCAGTACTTC. It yields the protein CASSQETQVAKNIQYF.

The table lists this clone with a few counts. This sequence joins TRBV28 and TRBJ1-1; D ambiguous. The CDR3 length is 13 residues. The V and J ends lost 7 bases and 0 bases respectively, with 9 bases between them. Germline V lookup: CDR1 MDHEN, CDR2 SYDVKM. The CDR3 nucleotides are TGTGCCAGCAAAATCACTATGAACACTGAAGCTTTCTTT. It yields the protein CASKITMNTEAFF.

The rearrangement links TRBV15 to TRBJ1-2; a weak D match, TRBD1 (6 bases). There are 18 residues in the CDR3. Trimming cost V 0 bases and J 3 bases, with 20 bases left between them. CDR1 is LNHNV and CDR2 is YYDKDF in the germline V gene (reference sequence). The CDR3 region is CATSRDRSRGPGDYGYTF. CDR3 DNA: TGTGCCACCAGCAGAGATCGTAGCAGGGGCCCAGGGGACTATGGCTACACCTTC.

The genes are TRBV18 and TRBJ2-3, with a weak D call TRBD1 (5 bases). Germline V lookup: CDR1 KGHSH, CDR2 LQKENI. Trimming left V 0 bases short and J 0 bases short, with 19 bases between. The CDR3 has 19 amino acids. The chain's CDR3 is CASSPPWTQGTVSTDTQYF. The CDR3 coding sequence is TGTGCCAGCTCACCACCATGGACGCAGGGAACGGTTAGCACAGATACGCAGTATTTT.

The V and J genes are TRBV6-1 and TRBJ1-5; 7 bases match TRBD1. The CDR3 extends over 14 amino acids. Germline V gives CDR1 MNHNS, CDR2 SASEGT. J gave up 6 bases and V 1 base, and 3 bases lay outside the gene matches. CDR3 region: CASSEVRGPQPQHF. The CDR3 DNA reads TGTGCCAGCAGTGAAGTGAGGGGGCCTCAGCCCCAGCATTTT.

The chain combines TRBV9 with TRBJ2-5, with D maybe TRBD2 (5 bases). The length of the CDR3 is 15 residues. The V end was cut by 2 bases, the J end by 1 base, with 12 bases between. CDR1 is SGDLS and CDR2 is YYNGEE in the germline V gene. In DNA, the CDR3 is TGTGCCAGCAGCGTCGGTTGGCGGGCCCAAGAGACCCAGTACTTC. This sequence encodes CASSVGWRAQETQYF.

This clone is a singleton in its sample. The V and J genes are TRBV6-5 and TRBJ1-1, with TRBD1 as a possible D gene (5 bases). Deletions cut 2 bases from V and 1 base from J, with 5 bases between. The CDR3 is made up of 13 amino acids. CDR1 is MNHEY, CDR2 SVGAGI, per germline. The CDR3 DNA sequence: TGTGCCAGCAGTTACACAGGGAACACTGAAGCTTTCTTT. Translation gives CASSYTGNTEAFF.

V is TRBV6-5 and J is TRBJ2-3; a weak D match, TRBD1 (6 bases). Trimming cost V 4 bases and J 6 bases, with 14 bases left between them. Germline lookup yields CDR1 MNHEY and CDR2 SVGAGI. The CDR3 is 14 residues long. Written as DNA, the CDR3 is TGTGCCAGCAGTTCCCAGACAGGAGCTGATACGCAGTATTTT. Residues: CASSSQTGADTQYF.

The chain couples TRBV6-2 or TRBV6-3 to TRBJ2-7; D unresolved. The V gene's germline CDR1 is MNHEY and CDR2 SVGEGT. V shed 8 bases and J shed 0 bases, with 14 bases lying between them. The CDR3 loop spans 14 amino acids. CDR3 residues: CASCRRVGSYEQYF. The CDR3, as DNA: TGTGCCAGCTGCCGTCGGGTCGGCTCCTACGAGCAGTACTTC.